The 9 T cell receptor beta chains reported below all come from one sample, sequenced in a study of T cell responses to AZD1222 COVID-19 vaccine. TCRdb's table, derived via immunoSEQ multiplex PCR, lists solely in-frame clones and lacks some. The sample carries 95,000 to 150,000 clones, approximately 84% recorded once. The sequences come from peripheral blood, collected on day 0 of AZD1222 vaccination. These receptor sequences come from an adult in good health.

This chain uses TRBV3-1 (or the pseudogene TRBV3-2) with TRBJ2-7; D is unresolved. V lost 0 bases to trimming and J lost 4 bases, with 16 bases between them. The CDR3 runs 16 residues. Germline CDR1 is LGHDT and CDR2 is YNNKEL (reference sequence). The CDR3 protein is CASSQDWGRVTYEQYF. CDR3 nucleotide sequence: TGTGCCAGCAGCCAAGACTGGGGTCGGGTCACTTACGAGCAGTACTTC.

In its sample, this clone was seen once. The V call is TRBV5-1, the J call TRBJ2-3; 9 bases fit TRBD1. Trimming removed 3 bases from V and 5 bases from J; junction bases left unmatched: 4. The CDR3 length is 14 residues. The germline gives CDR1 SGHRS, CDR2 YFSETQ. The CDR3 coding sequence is TGCGCCAGCAGCTGGGACAGGGTGGAAGATACGCAGTATTTT. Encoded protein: CASSWDRVEDTQYF. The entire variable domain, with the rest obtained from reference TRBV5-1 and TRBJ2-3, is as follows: KAGVTQTPRYLIKTRGQQVTLSCSPISGHRSVSWYQQTPGQGLQFLFEYFSETQRNKGNFPGRFSGRQFSNSRSEMNVSTLELGDSALYLCASSWDRVEDTQYFGPGTRLTVL.

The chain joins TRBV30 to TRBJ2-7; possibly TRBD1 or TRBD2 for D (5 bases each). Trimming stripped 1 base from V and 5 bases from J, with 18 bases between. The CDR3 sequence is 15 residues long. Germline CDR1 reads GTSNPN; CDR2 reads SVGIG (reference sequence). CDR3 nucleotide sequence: TGTGCCTGGAGTGCCTTTGGGGACGGAAAAAACGAGCAGTACTTC. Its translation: CAWSAFGDGKNEQYF. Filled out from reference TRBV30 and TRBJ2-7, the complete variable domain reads SQTIHQWPATLVQPVGSPLSLECTVEGTSNPNLYWYRQAAGRGLQLLFYSVGIGQISSEVPQNLSASRPQDRQFILSSKKLLLSDSGFYLCAWSAFGDGKNEQYFGPGTRLTVT.

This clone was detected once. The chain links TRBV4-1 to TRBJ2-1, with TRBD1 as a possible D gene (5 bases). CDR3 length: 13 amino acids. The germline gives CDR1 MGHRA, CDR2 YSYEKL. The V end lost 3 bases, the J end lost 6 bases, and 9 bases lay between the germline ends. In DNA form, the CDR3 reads TGCGCCAGCAGCCAGGCAGACAGCAATGAGCAGTTCTTC. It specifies CASSQADSNEQFF.

The DNA for the CDR3 is TGCGCCAGCAGCTCCGGAAGAAGCTACGAGCAGTACTTC. Translation gives CASSSGRSYEQYF. This chain joins TRBV4-1 and TRBJ2-7; unclear D gene. The CDR3 sequence is 13 residues long. Germline-derived CDR1 and CDR2 are MGHRA and YSYEKL. The V end lost 5 bases, the J end lost 3 bases, and 11 bases lay between the germline ends.

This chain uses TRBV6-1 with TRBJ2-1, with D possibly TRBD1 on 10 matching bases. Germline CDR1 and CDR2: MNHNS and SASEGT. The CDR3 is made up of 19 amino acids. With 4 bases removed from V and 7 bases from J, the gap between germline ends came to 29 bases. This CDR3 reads CASSVLDRGLAGGPNEQFF. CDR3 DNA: TGTGCCAGCAGTGTTTTGGACAGGGGGTTGGCGGGAGGGCCTAATGAGCAGTTCTTC.

CDR3 in amino acids: CAYSPPAGKGQETQYF. CDR3 nucleotides: TGTGCCTACAGCCCTCCGGCAGGGAAGGGGCAAGAGACCCAGTACTTC. The genes are TRBV5-4 and TRBJ2-5; D is perhaps TRBD1 (5 bases). The length of the CDR3 is 16 residues. Germline V lookup: CDR1 SGHNT, CDR2 YYREEE (reference sequence). The V gene lost 10 bases and the J gene lost 2 bases, with 24 bases spanning the gap.

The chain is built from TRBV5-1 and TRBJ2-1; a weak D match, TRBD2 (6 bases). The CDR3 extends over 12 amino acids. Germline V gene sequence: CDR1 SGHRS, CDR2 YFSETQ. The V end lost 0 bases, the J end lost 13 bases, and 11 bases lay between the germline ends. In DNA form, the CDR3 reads TGCGCCAGCAGCTTGGTGAGCGGACTACAGTTCTTC. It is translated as CASSLVSGLQFF.

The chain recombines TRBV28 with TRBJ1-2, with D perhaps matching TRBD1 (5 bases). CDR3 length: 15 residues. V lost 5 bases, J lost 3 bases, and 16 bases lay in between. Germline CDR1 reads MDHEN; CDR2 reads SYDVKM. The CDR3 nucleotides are TGTGCCAGCAGTACCCTCGGGGGAGGCGACTATGGCTACACCTTC. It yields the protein CASSTLGGGDYGYTF.